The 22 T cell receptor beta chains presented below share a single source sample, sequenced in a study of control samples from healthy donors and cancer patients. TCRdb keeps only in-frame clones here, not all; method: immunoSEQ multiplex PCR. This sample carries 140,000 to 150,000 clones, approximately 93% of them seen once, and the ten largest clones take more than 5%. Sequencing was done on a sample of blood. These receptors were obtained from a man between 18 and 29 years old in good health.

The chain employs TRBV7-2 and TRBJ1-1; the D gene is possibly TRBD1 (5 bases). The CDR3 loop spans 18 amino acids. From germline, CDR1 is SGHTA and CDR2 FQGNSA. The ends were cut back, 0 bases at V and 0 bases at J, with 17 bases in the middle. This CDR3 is CASSLAGTVSAMNTEAFF. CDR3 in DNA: TGTGCCAGCAGCTTAGCCGGGACCGTGTCGGCAATGAACACTGAAGCTTTCTTT.

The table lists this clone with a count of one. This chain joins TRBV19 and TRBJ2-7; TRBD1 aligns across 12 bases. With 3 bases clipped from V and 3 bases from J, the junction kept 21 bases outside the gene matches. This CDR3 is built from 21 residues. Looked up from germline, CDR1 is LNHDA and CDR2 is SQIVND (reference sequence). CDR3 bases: TGTGCCAGTAGTATTATATTAGGGGGACAGGGGGCCAACGGGGCCTTCTACGAGCAGTACTTC. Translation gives CASSIILGGQGANGAFYEQYF.

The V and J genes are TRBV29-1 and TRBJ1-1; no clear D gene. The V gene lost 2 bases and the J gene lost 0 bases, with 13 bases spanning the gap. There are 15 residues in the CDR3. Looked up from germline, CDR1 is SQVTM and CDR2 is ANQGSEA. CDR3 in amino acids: CSVESGRTMNTEAFF. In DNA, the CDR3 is TGCAGCGTTGAAAGTGGGAGAACCATGAACACTGAAGCTTTCTTT.

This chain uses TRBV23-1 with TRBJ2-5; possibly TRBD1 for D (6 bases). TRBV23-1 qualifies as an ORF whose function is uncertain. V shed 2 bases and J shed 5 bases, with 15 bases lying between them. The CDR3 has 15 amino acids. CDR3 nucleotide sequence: TGCGCCAGCAGTCAAAAGGGGGTTAACAGGGAGACCCAGTACTTC. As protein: CASSQKGVNRETQYF.

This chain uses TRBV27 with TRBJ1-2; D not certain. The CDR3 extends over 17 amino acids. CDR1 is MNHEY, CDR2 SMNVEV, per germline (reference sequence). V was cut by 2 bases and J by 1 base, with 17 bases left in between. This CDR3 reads CASSLGAVGIINYGYTF. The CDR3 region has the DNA TGTGCCAGCAGTTTAGGAGCCGTCGGGATAATTAACTATGGCTACACCTTC.

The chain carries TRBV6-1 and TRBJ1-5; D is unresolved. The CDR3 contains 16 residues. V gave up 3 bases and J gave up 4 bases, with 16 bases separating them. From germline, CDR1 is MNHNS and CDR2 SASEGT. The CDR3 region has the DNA TGTGCCAGCAGTGAGGTCTTGTGGGTGAGTAATCAGCCCCAGCATTTT. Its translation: CASSEVLWVSNQPQHF.

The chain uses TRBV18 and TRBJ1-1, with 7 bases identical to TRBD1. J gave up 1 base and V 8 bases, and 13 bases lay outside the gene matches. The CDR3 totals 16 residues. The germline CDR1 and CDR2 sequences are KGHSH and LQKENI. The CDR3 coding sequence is TGTGCCAGCAGACCGACAGGGAACACGAAGAACACTGAAGCTTTCTTT. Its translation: CASRPTGNTKNTEAFF.

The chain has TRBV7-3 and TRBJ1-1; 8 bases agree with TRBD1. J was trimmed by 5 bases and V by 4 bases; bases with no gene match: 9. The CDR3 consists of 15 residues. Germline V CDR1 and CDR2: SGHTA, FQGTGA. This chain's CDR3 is CASSSTGVRRTEAFF. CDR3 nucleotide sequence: TGTGCCAGCAGCTCGACAGGGGTCCGCCGGACTGAAGCTTTCTTT.

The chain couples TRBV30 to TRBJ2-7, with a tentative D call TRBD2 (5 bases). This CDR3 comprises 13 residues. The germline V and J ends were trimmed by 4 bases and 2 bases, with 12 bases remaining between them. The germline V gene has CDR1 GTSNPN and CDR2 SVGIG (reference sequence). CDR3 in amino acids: CAWNPGVTYEQYF. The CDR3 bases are TGTGCCTGGAACCCCGGGGTCACCTACGAGCAGTACTTC.

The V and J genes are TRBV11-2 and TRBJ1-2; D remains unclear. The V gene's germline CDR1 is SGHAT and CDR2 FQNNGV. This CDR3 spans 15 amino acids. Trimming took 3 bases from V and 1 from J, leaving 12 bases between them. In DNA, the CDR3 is TGTGCCAGCAGCTTTACAGAACCCTATAACTATGGCTACACCTTC. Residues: CASSFTEPYNYGYTF.

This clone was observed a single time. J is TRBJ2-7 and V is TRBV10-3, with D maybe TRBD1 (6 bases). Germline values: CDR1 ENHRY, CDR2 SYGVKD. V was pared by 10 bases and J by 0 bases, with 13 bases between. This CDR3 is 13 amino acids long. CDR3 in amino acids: CATAKGGSYEQYF. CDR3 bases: TGTGCCACCGCGAAAGGGGGCTCCTACGAGCAGTACTTC.

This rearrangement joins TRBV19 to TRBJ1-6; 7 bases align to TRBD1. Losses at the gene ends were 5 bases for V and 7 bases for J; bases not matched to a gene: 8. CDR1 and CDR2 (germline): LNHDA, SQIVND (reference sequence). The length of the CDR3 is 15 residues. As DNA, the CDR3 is TGTGCCAGTAGTCCTCGGGAGGGGGCGAATTCACCCCTCCACTTT. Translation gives CASSPREGANSPLHF.

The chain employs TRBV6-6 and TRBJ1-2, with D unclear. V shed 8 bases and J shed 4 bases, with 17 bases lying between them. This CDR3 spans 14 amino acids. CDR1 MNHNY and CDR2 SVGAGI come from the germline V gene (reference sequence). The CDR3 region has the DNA TGTGCCAGCTCGACCAGTGGTCTCGGCTATGGCTACACCTTC. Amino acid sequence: CASSTSGLGYGYTF.

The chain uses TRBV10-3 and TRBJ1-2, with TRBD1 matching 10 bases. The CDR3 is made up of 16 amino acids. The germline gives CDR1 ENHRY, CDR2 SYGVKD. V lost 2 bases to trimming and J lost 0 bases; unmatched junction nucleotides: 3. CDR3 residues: CAISETGQGANYGYTF. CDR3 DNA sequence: TGTGCCATCAGTGAGACTGGACAGGGGGCTAACTATGGCTACACCTTC.

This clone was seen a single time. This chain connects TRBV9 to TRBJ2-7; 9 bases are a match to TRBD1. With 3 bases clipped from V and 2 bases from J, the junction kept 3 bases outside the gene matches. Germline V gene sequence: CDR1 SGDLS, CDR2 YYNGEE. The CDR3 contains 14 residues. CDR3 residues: CASSAGTGTYEQYF. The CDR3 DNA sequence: TGTGCCAGCAGCGCCGGGACAGGGACCTACGAGCAGTACTTC.

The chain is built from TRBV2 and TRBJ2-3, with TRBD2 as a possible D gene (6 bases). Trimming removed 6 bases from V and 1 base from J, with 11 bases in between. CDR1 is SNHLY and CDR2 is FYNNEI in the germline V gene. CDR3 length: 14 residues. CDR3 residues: CASREERGTDTQYF. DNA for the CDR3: TGTGCCAGCAGAGAGGAGCGGGGCACAGATACGCAGTATTTT.

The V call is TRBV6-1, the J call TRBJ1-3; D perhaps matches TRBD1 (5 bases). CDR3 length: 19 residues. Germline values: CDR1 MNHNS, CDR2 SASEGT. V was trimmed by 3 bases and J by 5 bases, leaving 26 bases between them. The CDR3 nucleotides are TGTGCCAGCAGTGAGATTTTAGGCGGAGGGACCAGTTGGCGAAACACCATATATTTT. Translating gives CASSEILGGGTSWRNTIYF.

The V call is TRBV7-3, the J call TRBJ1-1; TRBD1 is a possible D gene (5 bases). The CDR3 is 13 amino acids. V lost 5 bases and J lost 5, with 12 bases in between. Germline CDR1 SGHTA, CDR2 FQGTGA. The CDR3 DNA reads TGTGCCAGCAGCCGGGGGACCCTTACTGAAGCTTTCTTT. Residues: CASSRGTLTEAFF.

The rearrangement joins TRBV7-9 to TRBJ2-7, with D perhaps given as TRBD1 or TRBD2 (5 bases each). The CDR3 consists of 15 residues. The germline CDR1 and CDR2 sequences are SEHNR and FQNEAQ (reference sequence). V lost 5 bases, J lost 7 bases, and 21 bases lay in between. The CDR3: CASSPLRGSSSEQYF. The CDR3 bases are TGTGCCAGCAGCCCATTACGGGGCTCGTCATCGGAGCAGTACTTC. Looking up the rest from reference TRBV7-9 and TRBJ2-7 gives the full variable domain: DTGVSQNPRHKITKRGQNVTFRCDPISEHNRLYWYRQTLGQGPEFLTYFQNEAQLEKSRLLSDRFSAERPKGSFSTLEIQRTEQGDSAMYLCASSPLRGSSSEQYFGPGTRLTVT.

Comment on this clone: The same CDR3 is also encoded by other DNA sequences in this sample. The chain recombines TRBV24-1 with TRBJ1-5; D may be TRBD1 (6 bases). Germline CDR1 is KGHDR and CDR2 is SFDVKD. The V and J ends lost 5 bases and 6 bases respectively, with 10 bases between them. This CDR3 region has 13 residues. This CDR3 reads CATSAGGRQPQHF. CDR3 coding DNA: TGTGCCACCAGTGCGGGGGGGCGTCAGCCCCAGCATTTT.

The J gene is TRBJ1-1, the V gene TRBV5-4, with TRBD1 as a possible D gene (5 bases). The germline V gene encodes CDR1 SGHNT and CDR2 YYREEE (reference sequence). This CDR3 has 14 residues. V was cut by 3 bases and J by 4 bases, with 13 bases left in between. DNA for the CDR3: TGTGCCAGCAGCTCCAGGGTGGAGGGCACTGAAGCTTTCTTT. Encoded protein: CASSSRVEGTEAFF.

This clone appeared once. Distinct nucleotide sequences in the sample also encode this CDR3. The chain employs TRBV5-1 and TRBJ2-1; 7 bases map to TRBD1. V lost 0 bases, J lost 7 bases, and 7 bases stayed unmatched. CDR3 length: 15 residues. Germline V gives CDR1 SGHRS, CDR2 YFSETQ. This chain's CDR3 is CASSLVSGGGNEQFF. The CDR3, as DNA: TGCGCCAGCAGCTTGGTGTCAGGGGGTGGGAATGAGCAGTTCTTC.